These 22 T cell receptor beta chains were sequenced from one sample in a study of cytomegalovirus exposure and HLA in healthy donors. In the PCR, 60 Vbeta and 13 Jbeta primers were used. Sequencing was performed with immunoSEQ multiplex PCR; in TCRdb, only in-frame clones are kept and a portion is missing. The top ten hold approximately 0.25% of the sample, which has under 200,000 clones, roughly 84% seen once. Input material: PBMCs. Receptors were obtained from a boy younger than 18 in good health and CMV-seronegative.

The CDR3 DNA is TGTGCCAGCAGTTACTCCAGACAGACAGGAACGACTGAAGCTTTCTTT. It yields the protein CASSYSRQTGTTEAFF. The chain combines TRBV6-5 with TRBJ1-1, with D tentatively TRBD1 (6 bases). The germline gives CDR1 MNHEY, CDR2 SVGAGI. The V gene lost 0 bases and the J gene lost 5 bases, with 16 bases spanning the gap. The CDR3 extends over 16 amino acids.

V and J are TRBV12-5 and TRBJ2-4, with D maybe TRBD1 (6 bases). CDR3 length: 14 residues. V lost 6 bases and J 0 bases, leaving 9 bases between the germline ends. Germline CDR1 and CDR2: LGHNT and FRNRAP. The DNA of the CDR3 is TGTGCTAGTGGCCCGGACAGAGCCAAAAACATTCAGTACTTC. As protein: CASGPDRAKNIQYF.

This chain uses TRBV6-4 with TRBJ1-2; 7 bases align to TRBD1. Germline assignment: CDR1 MRHNA and CDR2 SNTAGT. This CDR3 comprises 13 residues. The J segment lost 3 bases and the V segment lost 5 bases, leaving 3 bases of the junction unmatched. Here the CDR3 DNA reads TGTGCCAGCAGTCCCGGGACAGACTATGGCTACACCTTC. Residues: CASSPGTDYGYTF.

The sample holds one count of this clone. V usage is TRBV15 and J usage is TRBJ1-1, with D unresolved. In germline, CDR1 is LNHNV, CDR2 YYDKDF (reference sequence). V lost 0 bases to trimming and J lost 3 bases, with 5 bases between them. The CDR3 has 13 amino acids. The CDR3 spells CATSRERDTEAFF. The CDR3 DNA follows: TGTGCCACCAGCAGAGAGAGGGACACTGAAGCTTTCTTT.

V is TRBV2 and J is TRBJ1-2; D perhaps matches TRBD1 (6 bases). The germline V gene encodes CDR1 SNHLY and CDR2 FYNNEI. Trimming left V 6 bases short and J 0 bases short, with 14 bases between. The CDR3 sequence is 15 residues long. This CDR3 reads CASRGMTGTNYGYTF. The CDR3 DNA follows: TGTGCCAGCAGGGGGATGACAGGAACTAACTATGGCTACACCTTC.

The chain is built from TRBV7-9 and TRBJ1-2, with 9 bases matching TRBD1. Germline-derived CDR1 and CDR2 are SEHNR and FQNEAQ (reference sequence). CDR3 length equals 14 residues. Trimming removed 5 bases from V and 8 bases from J; junction bases left unmatched: 9. The CDR3 region has the DNA TGTGCCAGCAGCGCTACAGGGGGCGCAGGCGGCTACACCTTC. It encodes CASSATGGAGGYTF.

The chain couples TRBV5-5 to TRBJ2-7, with 9 bases aligning to TRBD2. Germline values: CDR1 SGHKS, CDR2 YYEKEE (reference sequence). The CDR3 spans 14 residues. Trimming took 5 bases from V and 0 from J; bases not matched to a gene: 3. CDR3 sequence: CASSRAGGSYEQYF. The CDR3 coding sequence is TGTGCCAGCAGTCGAGCGGGAGGCTCCTACGAGCAGTACTTC. Using reference TRBV5-5 and TRBJ2-7 for the parts outside the CDR3, the full variable domain is DAGVTQSPTHLIKTRGQQVTLRCSPISGHKSVSWYQQVLGQGPQFIFQYYEKEERGRGNFPDRFSARQFPNYSSELNVNALLLGDSALYLCASSRAGGSYEQYFGPGTRLTVT.

This chain uses TRBV29-1 with TRBJ2-1; possibly TRBD2 for D (5 bases). The V gene's germline CDR1 is SQVTM and CDR2 ANQGSEA. The CDR3 is 13 residues long. V gave up 3 bases and J gave up 6 bases, with 12 bases separating them. DNA for the CDR3: TGCAGCGTTGACTCGTTTGCGGGCAATGAGCAGTTCTTC. This codes for CSVDSFAGNEQFF.

V gene TRBV10-2 combines with J gene TRBJ2-2, with D perhaps TRBD1 (5 bases). The germline V and J ends were trimmed by 3 bases and 2 bases, with 10 bases remaining between them. The CDR3 runs to 15 residues. The germline gives CDR1 WSHSY, CDR2 SAAADI. The CDR3 DNA sequence: TGCGCCAGCAGTGAATTGCAGGGTAACACCGGGGAGCTGTTTTTT. Amino acids: CASSELQGNTGELFF.

The rearrangement links TRBV28 to TRBJ1-3; 7 nucleotides line up with TRBD1. The CDR3 extends over 14 amino acids. Germline CDR1 MDHEN, CDR2 SYDVKM. Trimming took 4 bases from V and 1 from J; bases not matched to a gene: 1. This CDR3 is CASSWDSSGNTIYF. CDR3 DNA sequence: TGTGCCAGCAGTTGGGACAGTTCTGGAAACACCATATATTTT.

The sample holds one count of this clone. The chain uses TRBV7-9 and TRBJ1-1; no clear D. Deletions cut 3 bases from V and 6 bases from J, with 8 bases between. Germline CDR1 and CDR2: SEHNR and FQNEAQ (reference sequence). The CDR3 consists of 12 residues. The CDR3 DNA reads TGTGCCAGCAGCTTTGGTGGCCCTGAAGCTTTCTTT. As protein: CASSFGGPEAFF.

The chain joins TRBV5-4 to TRBJ1-2, with D perhaps matching TRBD1 (5 bases). This CDR3 comprises 14 residues. In germline, CDR1 is SGHNT, CDR2 YYREEE (reference sequence). Trimming left V 3 bases short and J 4 bases short, with 13 bases between. DNA of the CDR3: TGTGCCAGCAGCTCGGGGGGTTGGGTCTATGGCTACACCTTC. It translates to CASSSGGWVYGYTF.

This clone was observed a single time. The V call is TRBV6-1, the J call TRBJ1-5; TRBD1 matches at 7 bases. Germline V gene sequence: CDR1 MNHNS, CDR2 SASEGT. Losses at the gene ends were 6 bases for V and 4 bases for J; bases not matched to a gene: 3. This CDR3 is 13 amino acids long. DNA of the CDR3: TGTGCCAGCAGATTGGACAGGAATCAGCCCCAGCATTTT. This codes for CASRLDRNQPQHF.

The chain joins TRBV27 to TRBJ1-1, with unresolved D. CDR3 length equals 14 residues. Germline V gene lookup returns CDR1 MNHEY and CDR2 SMNVEV (reference sequence). Trimming took 1 base from V and 4 from J, leaving 10 bases between them. CDR3 DNA sequence: TGTGCCAGCAGTTTATTAGGAGGGAGCACTGAAGCTTTCTTT. Translated: CASSLLGGSTEAFF.

A few counts support this clone. The CDR3 here is CASSLDFRVRGYTF. The CDR3 bases are TGTGCCAGCAGCTTGGACTTCAGGGTACGGGGCTACACCTTC. The chain recombines TRBV5-6 with TRBJ1-2; the D gene is possibly TRBD1 (5 bases). The CDR3 contains 14 residues. Trimming took 0 bases from V and 8 from J, leaving 14 bases between them. Germline CDR1 reads SGHDT; CDR2 reads YYEEEE. The complete variable domain, with remaining parts taken from reference TRBV5-6 and TRBJ1-2, reads DAGVTQSPTHLIKTRGQQVTLRCSPKSGHDTVSWYQQALGQGPQFIFQYYEEEERQRGNFPDRFSGHQFPNYSSELNVNALLLGDSALYLCASSLDFRVRGYTFGSGTRLTVV.

This clone showed up just once. CDR3 coding DNA: TGTGCCAGCAGCTTGAAGCTGCACCTCGGGGAGCTGTTTTTT. It encodes CASSLKLHLGELFF. The rearrangement joins TRBV5-6 to TRBJ2-2; no definite D call. V gave up 1 base and J gave up 7 bases, with 11 bases separating them. Germline V lookup: CDR1 SGHDT, CDR2 YYEEEE. This CDR3 region has 14 residues.

The CDR3 spells CASSGRQGGNQPQHF. The CDR3 DNA follows: TGTGCCAGCAGCGGAAGACAGGGCGGGAATCAGCCCCAGCATTTT. The J gene is TRBJ1-5, the V gene TRBV7-8, with 7 nucleotides matching TRBD1. Germline V gives CDR1 SGHVS, CDR2 FQNEAQ. The CDR3 runs to 15 residues. V lost 5 bases, J lost 4 bases, and 8 bases stayed unmatched.

V usage is TRBV6-6 and J usage is TRBJ1-2, with a tentative D call TRBD1 (5 bases). Trimming took off 0 bases at V and 8 bases at J, with 10 bases between the two ends. There are 13 residues in the CDR3. CDR1 is MNHNY, CDR2 SVGAGI, per germline (reference sequence). CDR3 sequence reads: CASSYSGGGGYTF. Written as DNA, the CDR3 is TGTGCCAGCAGTTACTCGGGGGGAGGCGGCTACACCTTC.

Of note for this clone: One end of the junction is discordant with germline, which a read error may explain. The rearrangement joins TRBV7-7 to TRBJ2-5; 11 nucleotides align to TRBD1. Germline CDR1 is SSHAT and CDR2 is FNYEAQ (reference sequence). This CDR3 comprises 14 residues. Here the CDR3 reads CASSWTGGMETQYF. The CDR3 bases are TGTGCTAGCAGCTGGACAGGGGGCATGGAGACCCAGTACTTC.

V and J are TRBV2 and TRBJ1-4; 10 bases are a match to TRBD1. The germline V gene encodes CDR1 SNHLY and CDR2 FYNNEI. With V trimmed by 3 bases and J by 6 bases, 1 base remained unmatched. CDR3 length equals 14 residues. The CDR3 DNA follows: TGTGCCAGCAGTGAGGACAGGGGGGATGAAAAACTGTTTTTT. Translated: CASSEDRGDEKLFF.

The chain has TRBV19 and TRBJ1-5; D possibly corresponds to TRBD1 (6 bases). Germline V lookup: CDR1 LNHDA, CDR2 SQIVND (reference sequence). Deletions cut 0 bases from V and 7 bases from J, with 13 bases between. CDR3 length: 15 amino acids. Here the CDR3 DNA reads TGTGCCAGTAGTATAGACACAGGGCCCGGGCAGCCCCAGCATTTT. The encoded protein is CASSIDTGPGQPQHF.

This clone was seen only a few times. The rearrangement joins TRBV2 to TRBJ2-1; TRBD2 might be the D (5 bases). The germline CDR1 and CDR2 sequences are SNHLY and FYNNEI. Trimming shortened V by 5 bases and J by 15 bases, and 20 bases separated the two germline ends. The CDR3 is made up of 13 amino acids. In DNA, the CDR3 is TGTGCCAGCAGTCCAATCCGGGAATACGAGGGGTTCTTC. Its protein is CASSPIREYEGFF.